This T cell receptor (beta chain) was obtained from a study of blood T cell repertoires in COVID-19. Deletions cut 5 bases from V and 5 bases from J, with 6 bases between. CDR3 length: 11 amino acids. From germline, CDR1 is MNHEY and CDR2 SVGEGT. Some clones are missing from TCRdb's copy, which holds only in-frame ones; the method was immunoSEQ multiplex PCR. The table records roughly 320,000 clones, around nine tenths of them present only once. The source material was peripheral blood. This chain connects TRBV6-2 or TRBV6-3 to TRBJ2-5; D is unresolved. The source is a woman aged 25 to 39 with COVID-19, enrolled during active disease. The CDR3, as DNA: TGTGCCAGCAGTATCGCGGAGACCCAGTACTTC. It codes for CASSIAETQYF.